This is a list of T cell receptor beta chains from one sample in a study of blood T cells in healthy people across ages. TCRdb called the 5' RACE reads again in MiXCR, with one record for every CDR3 protein. The top ten hold under 20% of the sample, which has hundreds of thousands of distinct CDR3 sequences, 40% to 50% seen once. The source material was blood. The receptor source for this set is a man in his sixties in good health. The CDR3 runs from the conserved cysteine through the conserved F or W. Each record gives: J gene, V gene, D gene, clone size, CDR3 DNA, CDR3 protein. The D gene is left open where the match is weak. The size entry is marked missing in some rows and otherwise reads once, few, many or a size class.

TRBJ2-1,TRBV9,.,.,TGTGCCAGCAGCGTAGATGCTGGCTCCTACAATGAGCAGTTCTTC,CASSVDAGSYNEQFF
TRBJ2-1,TRBV6-2/TRBV6-3,.,.,TGTGCCAGCAGTTACCATCAGGGAGCTAAGGAGCAGTTCTTC,CASSYHQGAKEQFF
TRBJ2-5,TRBV20-1,.,.,TGCAGTGCTAGGGACTATTTAGGGTCGGAGACCCAGTACTTC,CSARDYLGSETQYF
TRBJ2-1,TRBV5-5,.,.,TGTGCCAGCAGCCATGGATGGGGGCGGGATGACAATGAGCAGTTCTTC,CASSHGWGRDDNEQFF
TRBJ2-6,TRBV18,.,.,TGTGCCAGCTCACCCTCAGCCAGTACTGGGGCCAACGTCCTGACTTTC,CASSPSASTGANVLTF
TRBJ1-1,TRBV6-6,.,.,TGTGCCAGCATCCTCCAGGATGGCACTGAAGCTTTCTTT,CASILQDGTEAFF
TRBJ2-3,TRBV7-3,.,.,TGTGCCAGCAGCTCCTGGTCCCTTAGCGGCGTTAGCACAGATACGCAGTATTTT,CASSSWSLSGVSTDTQYF
TRBJ2-3,TRBV6-2/TRBV6-3,.,.,TGTGCCAGTACGCCGGGACACCTCACAGATACGCAGTATTTT,CASTPGHLTDTQYF
TRBJ1-2,TRBV29-1,.,.,TGCAGCGTCGCCTCGGGCGGGACACCCAACTATGGCTACACCTTC,CSVASGGTPNYGYTF
TRBJ1-6,TRBV15,.,.,TGTGCCACCTGCAGCCTCTCAGGCTATTCACCCCTCCACTTT,CATCSLSGYSPLHF
TRBJ1-5,TRBV20-1,.,few,TGCAGTGCTAGAAACGTCGCTAATCAGCCCCAGCATTTT,CSARNVANQPQHF
TRBJ2-1,TRBV6-1,.,few,TGTGCCAGCAGTGGAACTGACAGGGGACTATACAATGAGCAGTTCTTC,CASSGTDRGLYNEQFF
TRBJ1-5,TRBV7-2,TRBD1,few,TGTGCCAGCTCAAAGAGGGACAGTAGCAATCAGCCCCAGCATTTT,CASSKRDSSNQPQHF
TRBJ2-7,TRBV4-1,TRBD2,.,TGCGCCAGCAGCCCATCTAGCGGGGGCTGCGAGCAGTACTTC,CASSPSSGGCEQYF
TRBJ1-5,TRBV4-1,TRBD1,.,TGCGCCAGCAGCCATTTTCCGGGACAGCCCAATCAGCCCCAGCATTTT,CASSHFPGQPNQPQHF
TRBJ2-5,TRBV7-2,.,many,TGTGCCAGCAGCCAGACTAGTTTAGAGACCCAGTACTTC,CASSQTSLETQYF
TRBJ2-3,TRBV20-1,TRBD1,once,TGCAGTGCTAGAGATCTGGGGCTTTCAAGGGGGCCGACAGATACGCAGTATTTT,CSARDLGLSRGPTDTQYF
TRBJ2-7,TRBV5-5,.,few,TGTGCCAGCAGCTCGCAGTGGGGTTCCTCCTACGAGCAGTACTTC,CASSSQWGSSYEQYF
TRBJ2-5,TRBV6-6,TRBD2,.,TGTGCCAGCAGTTTGGGCGGGGGGGGCAAAGAGACCCAGTACTTC,CASSLGGGGKETQYF
TRBJ2-7,TRBV3-1,.,.,TGTGCCAGCAGCCGATACGATCAGAGCTACTACGAGCAGTACTTC,CASSRYDQSYYEQYF
TRBJ2-2,TRBV7-2,TRBD2,.,TGTGCCAGCAGCTTAGTAGGCAGTAGCGGGGTTAACACCGGGGAGCTGTTTTTT,CASSLVGSSGVNTGELFF
TRBJ2-1,TRBV24-1,TRBD2,.,TGTGCCACCAGTGATTCCGCGGGGGGCTATTACAATGAGCAGTTCTTC,CATSDSAGGYYNEQFF
TRBJ2-1,TRBV9,.,.,TGTGCCAGCAGTGGGTCCGGCTCCTACAATGAGCAGTTCTTC,CASSGSGSYNEQFF
TRBJ2-5,TRBV7-9,.,.,TGTGCCAGCAGCTTAGAGGCTGGAGCTGAGGAGCAGTACTTC,CASSLEAGAEEQYF
TRBJ2-7,TRBV4-3,.,.,TGCGCCAGCAGCCAAGATCGAGGAGGGCGGTCTTACGAGCAGTACTTC,CASSQDRGGRSYEQYF
TRBJ2-7,TRBV27,TRBD1,few,TGTGCCAGCAGTGACAGGGCTCTCAGCGAGCAGTACTTC,CASSDRALSEQYF
TRBJ2-7,TRBV12-3/TRBV12-4,.,few,TGTGCCAGCAGTTTAGTGCAAGACGAGCAGTACTTC,CASSLVQDEQYF
TRBJ2-5,TRBV20-1,TRBD1,many,TGCAGTGCTATAGGTTCCTTAGACAGGGGGGGGAAAGAGACCCAGTACTTC,CSAIGSLDRGGKETQYF
TRBJ1-6,TRBV12-3/TRBV12-4,.,.,TGTGCCAGCAGCGAAACACCGTATAATTCACCCCTCCACTTT,CASSETPYNSPLHF
TRBJ1-4,TRBV5-8,.,.,TGTGCCAGCAGCTTGAGGGGCGATTACTCGAAACTGTTTTTT,CASSLRGDYSKLFF
TRBJ2-5,TRBV5-1,.,once,TGCGCCAGCAGCTCCGGGACCGCGGACCAAGAGACCCAGTACTTC,CASSSGTADQETQYF
TRBJ2-1,TRBV12-3/TRBV12-4,TRBD1,.,TGTGCCAGCAGTTTAGGCCCAGGGGGCTCCTACAATGAGCAGTTCTTC,CASSLGPGGSYNEQFF
TRBJ2-7,TRBV20-1,TRBD2,.,TGCAGTGCTAGAGCTAGGACTAGCGCCTACGAGCAGTACTTC,CSARARTSAYEQYF
TRBJ2-7,TRBV5-1,.,.,TGCGCCAGCAGCTTGAATTGGGATAAGAGGGAATCCTCCTACGAGCAGTACTTC,CASSLNWDKRESSYEQYF
TRBJ2-2,TRBV4-3,TRBD1,few,TGCGCCAGCAGCCCGAGGGGGCAGGTCAACACCGGGGAGCTGTTTTTT,CASSPRGQVNTGELFF
TRBJ2-1,TRBV4-1,.,.,TGCGCCAGCAGCCCCCAGCCCGATAATGAGCAGTTCTTC,CASSPQPDNEQFF
TRBJ2-3,TRBV4-3,TRBD2,few,TGCGCCAGCAGCGGTCTAGCGGGGGGAACAGATACGCAGTATTTT,CASSGLAGGTDTQYF
TRBJ1-4,TRBV28,.,.,TGTGCCAGCAGACTAGGGGGGGCTGGAGCTAATGAAAAACTGTTTTTT,CASRLGGAGANEKLFF
TRBJ2-7,TRBV4-1,TRBD1,few,TGCGCCAGCAGCCAAGCAGGGGGCAGGTCTCACGAGCAGTACTTC,CASSQAGGRSHEQYF
TRBJ2-1,TRBV29-1,TRBD1,many,TGCAGCGTTGCCGGACAGGGTATAAATGAGCAGTTCTTC,CSVAGQGINEQFF
TRBJ1-2,TRBV7-9,TRBD1,.,TGTGCCCTCAGGGGGCTCGACGGCTACACCTTC,CALRGLDGYTF
TRBJ2-1,TRBV29-1,.,.,TGCAGCGTTGAAGAGCTAGGGGCTCCCTTCAAGGAGCAGTTCTTC,CSVEELGAPFKEQFF
TRBJ2-7,TRBV11-2,.,.,TGTGCCAGCAGCTTAGGGACTATGGGCTACGAGCAGTACTTC,CASSLGTMGYEQYF
TRBJ1-3,TRBV11-2,TRBD1,.,TGTGCCAGCAGCCGTGGGGCGACAGGGACCTTTGGAAACACCATATATTTT,CASSRGATGTFGNTIYF
TRBJ2-5,TRBV20-1,TRBD2,few,TGCAGTGCTAGAGCAGCGGGGGGGCTCGGAGAGACCCAGTACTTC,CSARAAGGLGETQYF
TRBJ2-5,TRBV3-1,.,few,TGTGCCAGCAGCACAGACCCTACCTATGGAGAGACCCAGTACTTC,CASSTDPTYGETQYF
TRBJ1-1,TRBV5-1,.,.,TGCGCCAGCCAAAACTCGAACACTGAAGCTTTCTTT,CASQNSNTEAFF
TRBJ2-2,TRBV7-2,.,.,TGTGCCAGCAGCCCGGACAGTGCCTCGAACACCGGGGAGCTGTTTTTT,CASSPDSASNTGELFF
TRBJ2-5,TRBV4-3,.,many,TGCGCCAGCAGCCAAGACTTGGGTTCCAACACTCACCAAGAGACCCAGTACTTC,CASSQDLGSNTHQETQYF
TRBJ2-1,TRBV7-9,TRBD2,few,TGTGCCAGTACTAGCGGGGCATACAATGAGCAGTTCTTC,CASTSGAYNEQFF
TRBJ2-1,TRBV30,.,few,TGTGCCTGGAGCCGTCGGGACGGCCCCTCGGGCAATGAGCAGTTCTTC,CAWSRRDGPSGNEQFF
TRBJ2-5,TRBV4-3,TRBD1,.,TGCGCCAGCAGCCAAGATCAGGGGGCGGGTTTCGAGACCCAGTACTTC,CASSQDQGAGFETQYF
TRBJ2-3,TRBV7-9,.,.,TGTGCCAGCAGCTTAGGGCAAGAGACAGATACGCAGTATTTT,CASSLGQETDTQYF